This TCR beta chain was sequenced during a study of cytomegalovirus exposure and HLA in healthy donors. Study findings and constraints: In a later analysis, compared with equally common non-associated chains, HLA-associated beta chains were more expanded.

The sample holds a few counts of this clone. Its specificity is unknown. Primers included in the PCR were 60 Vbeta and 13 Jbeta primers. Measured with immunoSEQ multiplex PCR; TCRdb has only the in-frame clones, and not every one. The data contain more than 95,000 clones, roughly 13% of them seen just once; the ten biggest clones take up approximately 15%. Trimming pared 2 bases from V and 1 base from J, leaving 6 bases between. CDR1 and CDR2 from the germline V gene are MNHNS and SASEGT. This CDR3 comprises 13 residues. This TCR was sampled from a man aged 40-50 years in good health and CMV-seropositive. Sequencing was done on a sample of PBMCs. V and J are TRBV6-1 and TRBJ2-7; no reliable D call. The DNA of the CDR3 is TGTGCCAGCAGTGAAAAATTATCCTACGAGCAGTACTTC. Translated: CASSEKLSYEQYF.